A few counts support the clone carrying this T cell receptor beta chain. This sample was included in a study of low-dose radiotherapy and immunotherapy resistance in tumors. Documented time point: before trial treatment. TRAV and TRBV primers primed cDNA for both TCRalpha and TCRbeta. PCR amplification of the TCRs was performed with Phusion for approximately 20 PCR cycles, and it relied on a constant-region primer together with a V-primer adapter. TCRdb itself ran the reads through MiXCR, one entry per CDR3 protein. The data show almost 40,000 distinct CDR3 sequences, around a third seen once. Per the germline V gene, CDR1 is SNHLY and CDR2 is FYNNEI. Trimming stripped 8 bases from V and 3 bases from J, with 10 bases between. The CDR3 runs 12 residues.

The source was PBMCs, collected before treatment. This rearrangement joins TRBV2 to TRBJ2-5; possible D gene TRBD2, 5 bases. This TCR was sampled from a male donor with gallbladder cancer. CDR3 protein: CASVDWEETQYF. The CDR3 DNA follows: TGTGCCAGCGTGGACTGGGAAGAGACCCAGTACTTC.